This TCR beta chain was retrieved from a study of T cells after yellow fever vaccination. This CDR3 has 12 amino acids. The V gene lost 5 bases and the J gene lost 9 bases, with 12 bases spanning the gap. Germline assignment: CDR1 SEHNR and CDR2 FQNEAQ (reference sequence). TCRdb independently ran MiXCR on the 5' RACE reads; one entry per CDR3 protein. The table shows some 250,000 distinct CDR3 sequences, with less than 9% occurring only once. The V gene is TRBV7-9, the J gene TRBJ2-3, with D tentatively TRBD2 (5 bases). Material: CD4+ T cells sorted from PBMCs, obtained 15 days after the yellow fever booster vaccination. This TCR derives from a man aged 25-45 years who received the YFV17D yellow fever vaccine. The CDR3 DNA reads TGTGCCAGCAGCCCGGACTCCCCCACGCAGTATTTT. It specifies CASSPDSPTQYF.